This T cell receptor (beta chain) stems from a study of blood T cell repertoires in COVID-19 (dated by TCRdb to between 2020 and 2021). Describing the broader study: Collaborator samples came from the United States, Italy and Spain and covered acute and convalescent phases of COVID-19. A freely available public database, intended as a resource for researchers studying the immune response to SARS-CoV-2, is where the repertoires were released. The material from the prospective study consisted of cDNA or gDNA derived from T cells, B-cell-depleted T cells, or PBMCs. Sample metadata almost always included a de-identified subject ID, COVID-19 status, age in years and sex. Where available, HLA class I and class II types were taken from metadata supplied by the sample provider and were not determined by assay-based typing. Samples came from the ongoing ImmuneRACE study (first 160 participants) plus 1,254 subjects from 6 global collaborators. The dataset comprised deeply sampled blood TCRbeta repertoires from subjects exposed to, actively infected with, or recovered from COVID-19. Results the study describes overall, beyond this receptor: The amount of clinical and demographic metadata varied by source and participant and was provided uncurated.

Each collaborating institution followed its own protocols to collect whole blood in K2EDTA tubes. Collaborator samples were shipped for TCRbeta analysis as frozen whole blood, isolated PBMCs, or DNA extracted from either sample type. The CDR1 and CDR2 encoded by the germline V gene are SGHRS and YFSETQ. The CDR3 contains 14 residues, cysteine and phenylalanine counted. The read is trimmed to its CDR3 DNA, 42 bases read in frame from base 1. The germline V and J ends show losses of 6 bases and 7 bases respectively, and no gene match explains 6 bases of the junction. About this clone: The antigen it binds to is not known. Base qualities are missing; no much larger clone stands one base away.

The immunoSEQ Assay, a bias-controlled multiplex PCR, was used to amplify TCRbeta CDR3 regions from genomic DNA. The paper's data handling went like this. The number of nucleated cells in each sample was estimated from the amplification of reference gene primers within the assay. To quantify the absolute abundance of each unique TCRbeta CDR3 rearrangement, sequence reads were collapsed and filtered. Productive Simpson clonality was computed per sample as the square root of Simpson's diversity index over productive rearrangements. TCRdb limited this immuneACCESS table to in-frame rearrangements with V and J called. A share of clones is missing; checked studies link under half to unresolved V genes, and the rest is unexplained. Clone size and the V and J calls come from that table; the DNA yielded D and trimming. Recorded for this sample are about 18,000 clones; just over 90% of them occurred a single time. About 16% of the sample rests with the top ten.

Sequencing was performed on peripheral blood. The sequence is built from TRBV5-1 and TRBJ2-1; the central 11 bases match TRBD2. The receptor was derived from a human donor in a cohort sampled during active COVID-19. CDR3 protein: CASTLAGGDNEQFF. The base sequence is TGCGCCAGCACCCTAGCGGGGGGCGATAATGAGCAGTTCTTC.